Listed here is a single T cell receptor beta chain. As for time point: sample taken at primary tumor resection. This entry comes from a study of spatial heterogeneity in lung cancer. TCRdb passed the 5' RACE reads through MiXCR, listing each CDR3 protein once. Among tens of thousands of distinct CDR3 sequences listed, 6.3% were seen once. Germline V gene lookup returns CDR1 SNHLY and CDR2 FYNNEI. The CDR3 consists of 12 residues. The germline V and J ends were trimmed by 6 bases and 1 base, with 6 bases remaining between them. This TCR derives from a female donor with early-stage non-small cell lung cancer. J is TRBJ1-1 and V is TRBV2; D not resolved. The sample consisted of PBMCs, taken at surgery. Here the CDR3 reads CASSLGNTEAFF. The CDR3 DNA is TGTGCCAGCAGCCTTGGGAACACTGAAGCTTTCTTT.